The 27 T cell receptor beta chains in this list originate from one sample, sequenced in a study of T cell responses to AZD1222 COVID-19 vaccine (TCRdb year 2021). The time point tag for this specimen amounts to: baseline before first vaccination. Libraries were built with the immunoSEQ multiplex PCR assay. TCRdb holds this immuneACCESS table with in-frame rearrangements only. Some clones are missing; in checked studies, unresolved V genes explain under half, and the rest has no known cause. The sample table shows roughly 160,000 clones, and less than 95% are seen once. Approximately 0.6% of the sample comes from the top ten. This sample comprised peripheral blood, obtained on day 0 of AZD1222 vaccination. These receptors were taken from an adult in good health.

DNA for the CDR3: TGTGCCAGCTCACCCGGGGGCCCGTATGATACGCAGTATTTT. This sequence encodes CASSPGGPYDTQYF. The rearrangement links TRBV18 to TRBJ2-3; D is perhaps TRBD1 or TRBD2 (6 bases each). This CDR3 is built from 14 residues. The V gene's germline CDR1 is KGHSH and CDR2 LQKENI. V was trimmed by 3 bases and J by 6 bases, leaving 13 bases between them.

The V gene is TRBV27, the J gene TRBJ2-7; D could derive from TRBD1 or TRBD2 (5 bases each). V lost 5 bases to trimming and J lost 1 base, with 21 bases between them. This CDR3 has 17 amino acids. The V gene's germline CDR1 is MNHEY and CDR2 SMNVEV (reference sequence). CDR3 DNA: TGTGCCAGCAGTGCCCGGGACCCCCGCTCCCCATCCTACGAGCAGTACTTC. This translates into CASSARDPRSPSYEQYF.

V and J are TRBV11-2 and TRBJ2-2; TRBD1 is a possible D gene (6 bases). The germline V gene encodes CDR1 SGHAT and CDR2 FQNNGV. Trimming took 4 bases from V and 5 from J, leaving 11 bases between them. CDR3 length: 14 residues. The CDR3 is CASSYPGVTGELFF. The CDR3 DNA reads as TGTGCCAGCAGCTACCCAGGGGTTACCGGGGAGCTGTTTTTT.

The chain recombines TRBV5-6 with TRBJ2-3; D uncertain. The CDR3 contains 11 residues. Germline CDR1 and CDR2: SGHDT and YYEEEE. V lost 4 bases and J lost 6, with 6 bases in between. The CDR3 DNA reads as TGTGCCAGCAGCAAAGCGGATACGCAGTATTTT. Translating gives CASSKADTQYF. Filled out from reference TRBV5-6 and TRBJ2-3, the complete variable domain reads DAGVTQSPTHLIKTRGQQVTLRCSPKSGHDTVSWYQQALGQGPQFIFQYYEEEERQRGNFPDRFSGHQFPNYSSELNVNALLLGDSALYLCASSKADTQYFGPGTRLTVL.

The rearrangement joins TRBV20-1 to TRBJ2-1; 7 bases match TRBD1. The V gene end was trimmed by 5 bases and the J gene end by 9 bases; junction bases not matched to a gene: 4. The CDR3 covers 11 residues. The germline V gene has CDR1 DFQATT and CDR2 SNEGSKA (reference sequence). The chain's CDR3 is CSAAGGGEQFF. As DNA, the CDR3 is TGCAGTGCTGCAGGGGGTGGTGAGCAGTTCTTC.

V is TRBV9 and J is TRBJ2-7, with 7 bases fitting TRBD2. The CDR3 runs to 16 residues. Germline lookup yields CDR1 SGDLS and CDR2 YYNGEE. V lost 0 bases and J lost 2; bases outside the gene matches: 8. This CDR3 is CASSVGGSGNPYEQYF. DNA of the CDR3: TGTGCCAGCAGCGTAGGAGGGAGCGGGAACCCCTACGAGCAGTACTTC. The full variable domain, completed using reference TRBV9 and TRBJ2-7, is DSGVTQTPKHLITATGQRVTLRCSPRSGDLSVYWYQQSLDQGLQFLIQYYNGEERAKGNILERFSAQQFPDLHSELNLSSLELGDSALYFCASSVGGSGNPYEQYFGPGTRLTVT.

The rearrangement links TRBV19 to TRBJ1-1; tentatively, D is TRBD1 (6 bases). The germline gives CDR1 LNHDA, CDR2 SQIVND (reference sequence). Trimming removed 4 bases from V and 1 base from J, with 16 bases in between. This CDR3 contains 16 residues. CDR3 nucleotide sequence: TGTGCCAGTAGTACCGGACAGACAGTTGCGAACACTGAAGCTTTCTTT. This codes for CASSTGQTVANTEAFF.

The chain combines TRBV7-3 with TRBJ1-1, with D unclear. Germline CDR1 SGHTA, CDR2 FQGTGA. The CDR3 spans 13 residues. Trimming left V 5 bases short and J 0 bases short, with 7 bases between. CDR3 loop: CASSPRLNTEAFF. CDR3 in DNA: TGTGCCAGCAGCCCCCGACTGAACACTGAAGCTTTCTTT.

The J gene is TRBJ2-3, the V gene TRBV14, with 7 bases that match TRBD2. The CDR3 has 16 amino acids. V shed 2 bases, J shed 4 bases, and the junction held 9 bases outside the gene matches. The V gene's germline CDR1 is SGHDN and CDR2 FVKESK. The CDR3, as DNA: TGTGCCAGCAGCCAACGCCTAGCGGTAGAGGCAGATACGCAGTATTTT. Residues: CASSQRLAVEADTQYF.

The chain joins TRBV6-5 to TRBJ2-5; 7 bases match TRBD2. Germline CDR1 is MNHEY and CDR2 is SVGAGI. Unmatched junction bases numbered 2, after V lost 0 bases and J lost 4 bases. The CDR3 runs to 14 residues. CDR3 sequence (DNA): TGTGCCAGCAGTTACTCGCGGACTAGAGAGACCCAGTACTTC. This encodes CASSYSRTRETQYF.

This chain joins TRBV6-5 and TRBJ1-2; D is unresolved. This CDR3 is built from 12 residues. Trimming removed 7 bases at V and 6 bases at J, with 12 bases between. Germline lookup yields CDR1 MNHEY and CDR2 SVGAGI. CDR3 sequence reads: CASMNSAHGYTF. CDR3 bases: TGTGCCAGCATGAATTCGGCGCATGGCTACACCTTC.

The chain uses TRBV6-5 and TRBJ2-6, with D unresolved. Trimming left V 7 bases short and J 4 bases short, with 11 bases between. Germline-derived CDR1 and CDR2 are MNHEY and SVGAGI. This CDR3 spans 14 amino acids. The CDR3 nucleotides read TGTGCCAGCATCGGCTTCGGGGGGGCCAACGTCCTGACTTTC. This gives the protein CASIGFGGANVLTF.

The rearrangement uses TRBV7-9 and TRBJ2-2; 10 bases line up with TRBD1. The V segment lost 5 bases and the J segment 3 bases; nucleotides outside the gene matches: 12. Germline V CDR1 and CDR2: SEHNR, FQNEAQ (reference sequence). The CDR3 loop spans 18 amino acids. The CDR3 sequence is CASSNPGTGEFDTGELFF. Here the CDR3 DNA reads TGTGCCAGCAGCAACCCCGGGACAGGGGAGTTTGACACCGGGGAGCTGTTTTTT.

J is TRBJ1-2 and V is TRBV6-5, with no clear D. CDR1 and CDR2 (germline): MNHEY, SVGAGI. The ends were cut back, 0 bases at V and 8 bases at J, with 10 bases in the middle. The CDR3 contains 13 residues. CDR3 DNA sequence: TGTGCCAGCAGTTACTCGGACGTCGAAGGCTACACCTTC. Residues: CASSYSDVEGYTF.

This clone was seen just once. J is TRBJ1-3 and V is TRBV25-1, with no clear D. Germline V gives CDR1 MGHDK, CDR2 SYGVNS. The CDR3 runs 16 residues. Trimming removed 4 bases at V and 0 bases at J, with 13 bases between. CDR3 in DNA: TGTGCCAGCAGTGGGGCCCAAGGATTCTCTGGAAACACCATATATTTT. Protein: CASSGAQGFSGNTIYF.

J is TRBJ1-1 and V is TRBV4-2, with a weak D call TRBD1 (6 bases). The CDR3 contains 18 residues. The germline CDR1 and CDR2 sequences are LGHNA and YNFKEQ. The V gene lost 2 bases and the J gene lost 1 base, with 20 bases spanning the gap. The CDR3 region is CASSQHSGGQKGNTEAFF. CDR3 DNA sequence: TGTGCCAGCAGCCAACATTCGGGGGGCCAAAAGGGGAACACTGAAGCTTTCTTT.

V gene TRBV28 combines with J gene TRBJ1-5, with 8 bases identical to TRBD1. The CDR3 spans 14 residues. In germline, CDR1 is MDHEN, CDR2 SYDVKM. J gave up 4 bases and V 5 bases, and 4 bases lay outside the gene matches. In DNA form, the CDR3 reads TGTGCCAGCAGTCACGACAGGGGAAATCAGCCCCAGCATTTT. Protein sequence: CASSHDRGNQPQHF.

The J gene is TRBJ1-5, the V gene TRBV7-8; 7 bases align to TRBD1. Germline CDR1 and CDR2: SGHVS and FQNEAQ. The trim removed 5 bases at V and 2 bases at J, leaving 15 bases unmatched. The CDR3 consists of 18 residues. The CDR3 here is CASSARGQRFSGNQPQHF. DNA of the CDR3: TGTGCCAGCAGCGCACGGGGACAGCGGTTCAGTGGCAATCAGCCCCAGCATTTT.

The gene calls are TRBV15 and TRBJ1-3; tentatively, D is TRBD1 (5 bases). The germline gives CDR1 LNHNV, CDR2 YYDKDF (reference sequence). V gave up 5 bases and J gave up 4 bases, with 21 bases separating them. CDR3 length: 17 amino acids. The CDR3 DNA follows: TGTGCCACCAGCGTACCCTGGGGGAGAGATGAAGGAAACACCATATATTTT. Amino acids: CATSVPWGRDEGNTIYF.

The chain carries TRBV5-1 and TRBJ2-3; TRBD2 matches at 7 bases. Germline V gene lookup returns CDR1 SGHRS and CDR2 YFSETQ. The trim removed 2 bases at V and 2 bases at J, leaving 8 bases unmatched. The CDR3 runs to 16 residues. The CDR3 DNA is TGCGCCAGCAGCTTCCAGACTAGCTCTAACACAGATACGCAGTATTTT. This translates into CASSFQTSSNTDTQYF.

The rearrangement uses TRBV19 and TRBJ1-2; D is perhaps TRBD1 (6 bases). The CDR3 extends over 13 amino acids. V gave up 3 bases and J gave up 4 bases, with 9 bases separating them. Looked up from germline, CDR1 is LNHDA and CDR2 is SQIVND (reference sequence). The CDR3 bases are TGTGCCAGTAGTATTGGGGGCCTCTATGGCTACACCTTC. This encodes CASSIGGLYGYTF.

The chain is built from TRBV28 and TRBJ1-2; a possible D gene is TRBD1 (5 bases). The length of the CDR3 is 21 residues. The germline V gene encodes CDR1 MDHEN and CDR2 SYDVKM. V gave up 2 bases and J gave up 0 bases, with 28 bases separating them. CDR3 amino acids: CASSLRVFIPGPGGANYGYTF. The CDR3 nucleotides read TGTGCCAGCAGTTTACGGGTCTTCATTCCGGGCCCCGGGGGGGCTAACTATGGCTACACCTTC.

The chain has TRBV5-1 and TRBJ1-2, with D unresolved. The CDR3 is made up of 13 amino acids. V lost 4 bases, J lost 8 bases, and 15 bases lay in between. CDR1 is SGHRS, CDR2 YFSETQ, per germline. CDR3 coding DNA: TGCGCCAGCAGCCCCGGCAGCGGGGAGGGCTACACCTTC. Residues: CASSPGSGEGYTF.

V gene TRBV19 combines with J gene TRBJ2-7; D is possibly TRBD1 (6 bases). CDR1 and CDR2 from the germline V gene are LNHDA and SQIVND (reference sequence). The CDR3 has 13 amino acids. Trimming removed 6 bases from V and 3 bases from J, with 12 bases in between. The CDR3 coding sequence is TGTGCCAGTAGCCCCGGGACACACTACGAGCAGTACTTC. Translation: CASSPGTHYEQYF.

The V and J genes are TRBV14 and TRBJ2-1, with D possibly TRBD2 on 5 matching bases. The germline V gene has CDR1 SGHDN and CDR2 FVKESK. The CDR3 sequence is 13 residues long. V shed 3 bases and J shed 9 bases, with 12 bases lying between them. The CDR3 DNA sequence: TGTGCCAGCAGCCACGGAGGAAACACTGAGCAGTTCTTC. Translation gives CASSHGGNTEQFF. Drawing the rest from reference TRBV14 and TRBJ2-1, the complete variable domain is EAGVTQFPSHSVIEKGQTVTLRCDPISGHDNLYWYRRVMGKEIKFLLHFVKESKQDESGMPNNRFLAERTGGTYSTLKVQPAELEDSGVYFCASSHGGNTEQFFGPGTRLTVL.

The V gene is TRBV7-3, the J gene TRBJ2-2; 11 bases align to TRBD2. The J segment lost 2 bases and the V segment lost 5 bases, leaving 7 bases of the junction unmatched. In germline, CDR1 is SGHTA, CDR2 FQGTGA. CDR3 length: 17 amino acids. The CDR3 protein is CASSLGTSGRNTGELFF. The CDR3 region has the DNA TGTGCCAGCAGCCTCGGGACTAGCGGACGAAACACCGGGGAGCTGTTTTTT.

CDR3 region: CASSQLARGSYEQYF. The DNA for the CDR3 is TGTGCCAGCAGCCAACTAGCGAGGGGGTCCTACGAGCAGTACTTC. The genes are TRBV7-9 and TRBJ2-7, with a tentative D call TRBD2 (7 bases). V was clipped by 5 bases and J by 1 base, with 15 bases between them. Germline lookup yields CDR1 SEHNR and CDR2 FQNEAQ (reference sequence). This CDR3 is built from 15 residues.